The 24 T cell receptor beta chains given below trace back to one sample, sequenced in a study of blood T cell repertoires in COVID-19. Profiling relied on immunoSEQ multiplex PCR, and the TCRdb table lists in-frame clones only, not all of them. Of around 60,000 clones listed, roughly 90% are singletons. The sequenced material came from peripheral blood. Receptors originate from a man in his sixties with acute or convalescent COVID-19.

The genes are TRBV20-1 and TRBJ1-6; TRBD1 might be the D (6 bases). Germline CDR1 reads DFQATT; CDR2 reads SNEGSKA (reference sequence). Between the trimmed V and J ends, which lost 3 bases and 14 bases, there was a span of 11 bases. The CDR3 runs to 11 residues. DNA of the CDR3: TGCAGTGCTAGCCAGGGGCTTACCCTCCACTTT. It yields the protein CSASQGLTLHF.

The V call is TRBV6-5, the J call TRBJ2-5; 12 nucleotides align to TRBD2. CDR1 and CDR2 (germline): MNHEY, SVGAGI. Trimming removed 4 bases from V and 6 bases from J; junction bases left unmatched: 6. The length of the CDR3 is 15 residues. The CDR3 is CASSSGLAGTKTQYF. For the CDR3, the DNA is TGTGCCAGCAGTTCAGGACTAGCGGGGACAAAGACCCAGTACTTC.

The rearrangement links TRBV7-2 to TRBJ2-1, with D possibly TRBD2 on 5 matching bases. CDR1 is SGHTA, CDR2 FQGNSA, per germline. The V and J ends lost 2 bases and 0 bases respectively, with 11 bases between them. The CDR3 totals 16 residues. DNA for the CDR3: TGTGCCAGCAGCTTACGGACGGGGAGCTCCTACAATGAGCAGTTCTTC. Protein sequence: CASSLRTGSSYNEQFF.

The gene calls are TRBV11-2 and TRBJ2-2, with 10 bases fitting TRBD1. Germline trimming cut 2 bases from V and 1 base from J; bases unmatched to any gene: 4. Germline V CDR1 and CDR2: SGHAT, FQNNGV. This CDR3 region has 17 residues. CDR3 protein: CASSLKTGGMNTGELFF. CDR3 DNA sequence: TGTGCCAGCAGCTTAAAGACAGGGGGCATGAACACCGGGGAGCTGTTTTTT.

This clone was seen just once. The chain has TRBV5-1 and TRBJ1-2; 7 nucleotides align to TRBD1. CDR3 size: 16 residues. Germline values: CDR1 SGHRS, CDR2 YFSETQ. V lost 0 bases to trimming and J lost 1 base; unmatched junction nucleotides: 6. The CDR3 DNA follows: TGCGCCAGCAGCTTGGAGCCGCAGGGGGTTAACTATGGCTACACCTTC. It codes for CASSLEPQGVNYGYTF.

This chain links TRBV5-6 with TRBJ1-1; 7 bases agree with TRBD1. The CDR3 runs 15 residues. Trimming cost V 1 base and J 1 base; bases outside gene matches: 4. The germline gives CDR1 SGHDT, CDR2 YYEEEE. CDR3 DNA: TGTGCCAGCAGCTTGTCGCACAGGGGGAACACTGAAGCTTTCTTT. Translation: CASSLSHRGNTEAFF.

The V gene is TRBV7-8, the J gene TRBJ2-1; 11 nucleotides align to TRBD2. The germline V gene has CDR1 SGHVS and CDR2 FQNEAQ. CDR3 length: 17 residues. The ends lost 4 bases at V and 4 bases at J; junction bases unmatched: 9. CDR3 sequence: CASSSSSGGTVYNEQFF. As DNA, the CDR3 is TGTGCCAGCAGCTCTTCTAGCGGGGGGACTGTTTACAATGAGCAGTTCTTC.

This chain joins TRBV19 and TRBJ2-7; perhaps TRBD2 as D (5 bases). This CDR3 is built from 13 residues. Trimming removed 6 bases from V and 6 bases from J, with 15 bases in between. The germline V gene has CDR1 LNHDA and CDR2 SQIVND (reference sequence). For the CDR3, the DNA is TGTGCCAGTAGGAGCGGTGGGAGCGGCGAGCAGTACTTC. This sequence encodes CASRSGGSGEQYF.

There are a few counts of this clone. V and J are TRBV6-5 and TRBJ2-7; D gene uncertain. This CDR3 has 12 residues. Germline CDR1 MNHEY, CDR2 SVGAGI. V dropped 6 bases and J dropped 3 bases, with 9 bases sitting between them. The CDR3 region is CASRSVSYEQYF. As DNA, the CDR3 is TGTGCCAGCAGATCGGTGAGCTACGAGCAGTACTTC.

The CDR3, as DNA: TGCGCCGGAACAGGGTCTTATAATTCACCCCTCCACTTT. It translates to CAGTGSYNSPLHF. The chain is built from TRBV5-1 and TRBJ1-6, with D possibly TRBD1 on 6 matching bases. Germline lookup yields CDR1 SGHRS and CDR2 YFSETQ. The CDR3 has 13 amino acids. V was trimmed by 10 bases and J by 4 bases, leaving 12 bases between them.

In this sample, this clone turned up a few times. The CDR3 here is CASSLRDFGSGANVLTF. The CDR3 region has the DNA TGTGCCAGCAGTCTCCGGGACTTCGGCTCTGGGGCCAACGTCCTGACTTTC. The rearrangement joins TRBV2 to TRBJ2-6; a weak D match, TRBD2 (6 bases). The germline gives CDR1 SNHLY, CDR2 FYNNEI. V dropped 5 bases and J dropped 0 bases, with 14 bases sitting between them. The CDR3 has 17 residues. Together with reference TRBV2 and TRBJ2-6, the CDR3 gives the full variable domain: EPEVTQTPSHQVTQMGQEVILRCVPISNHLYFYWYRQILGQKVEFLVSFYNNEISEKSEIFDDQFSVERPDGSNFTLKIRSTKLEDSAMYFCASSLRDFGSGANVLTFGAGSRLTVL.

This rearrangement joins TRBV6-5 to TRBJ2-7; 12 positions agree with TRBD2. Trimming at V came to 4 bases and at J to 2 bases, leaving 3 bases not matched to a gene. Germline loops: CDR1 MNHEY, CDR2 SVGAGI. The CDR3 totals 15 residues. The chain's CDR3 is CASSSTSGGPYEQYF. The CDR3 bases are TGTGCCAGCAGTTCGACTAGCGGGGGCCCCTACGAGCAGTACTTC.

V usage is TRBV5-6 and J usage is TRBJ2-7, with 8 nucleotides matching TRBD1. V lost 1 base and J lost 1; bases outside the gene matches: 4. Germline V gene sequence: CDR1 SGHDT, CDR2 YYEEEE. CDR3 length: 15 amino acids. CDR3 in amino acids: CASSLMYRGSYEQYF. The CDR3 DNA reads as TGTGCCAGCAGCTTGATGTACAGGGGGTCCTACGAGCAGTACTTC.

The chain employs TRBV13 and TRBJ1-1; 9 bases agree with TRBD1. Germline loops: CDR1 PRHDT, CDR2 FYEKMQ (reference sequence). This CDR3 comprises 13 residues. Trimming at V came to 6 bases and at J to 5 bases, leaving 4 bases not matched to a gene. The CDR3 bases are TGTGCCAGCAGGGGACAGGGAGGAACTGAAGCTTTCTTT. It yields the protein CASRGQGGTEAFF.

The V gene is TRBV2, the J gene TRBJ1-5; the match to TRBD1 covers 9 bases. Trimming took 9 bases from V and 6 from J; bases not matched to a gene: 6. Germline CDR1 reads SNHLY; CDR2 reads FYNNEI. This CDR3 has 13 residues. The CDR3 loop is CASGTGITQPQHF. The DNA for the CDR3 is TGTGCCAGTGGGACAGGGATTACTCAGCCCCAGCATTTT.

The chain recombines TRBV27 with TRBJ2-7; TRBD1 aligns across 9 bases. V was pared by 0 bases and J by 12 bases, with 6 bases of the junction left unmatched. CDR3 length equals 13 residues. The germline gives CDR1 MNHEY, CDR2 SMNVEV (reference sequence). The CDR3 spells CASSLSIGTGMYF. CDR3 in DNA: TGTGCCAGCAGTTTATCGATCGGGACAGGGATGTACTTC.

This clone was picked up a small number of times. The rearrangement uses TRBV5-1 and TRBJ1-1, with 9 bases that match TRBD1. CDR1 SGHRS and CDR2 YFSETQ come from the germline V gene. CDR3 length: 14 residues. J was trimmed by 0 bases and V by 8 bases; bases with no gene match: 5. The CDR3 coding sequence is TGCGCCAGTCGGACAGGGGCGCTGAACACTGAAGCTTTCTTT. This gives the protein CASRTGALNTEAFF.

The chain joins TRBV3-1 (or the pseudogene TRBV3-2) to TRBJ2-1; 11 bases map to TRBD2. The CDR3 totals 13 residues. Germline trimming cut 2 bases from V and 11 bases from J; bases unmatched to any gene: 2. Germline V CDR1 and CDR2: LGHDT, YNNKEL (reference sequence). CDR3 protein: CASSQLAGGQQFF. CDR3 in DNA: TGTGCCAGCAGCCAACTAGCGGGGGGACAGCAGTTCTTC.

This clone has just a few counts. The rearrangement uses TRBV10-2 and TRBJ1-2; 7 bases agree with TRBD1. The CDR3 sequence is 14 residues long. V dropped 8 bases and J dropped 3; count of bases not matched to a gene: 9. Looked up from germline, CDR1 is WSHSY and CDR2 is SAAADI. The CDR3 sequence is CASAKGQIDYGYTF. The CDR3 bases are TGCGCCAGCGCAAAGGGACAGATAGACTATGGCTACACCTTC.

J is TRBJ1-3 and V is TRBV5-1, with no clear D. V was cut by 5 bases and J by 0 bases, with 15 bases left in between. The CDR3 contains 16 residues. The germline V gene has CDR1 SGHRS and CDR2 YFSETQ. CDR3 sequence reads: CASRVGGGSSGNTIYF. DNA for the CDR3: TGCGCCAGCAGGGTTGGTGGCGGATCCTCTGGAAACACCATATATTTT. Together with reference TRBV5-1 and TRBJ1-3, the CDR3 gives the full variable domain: KAGVTQTPRYLIKTRGQQVTLSCSPISGHRSVSWYQQTPGQGLQFLFEYFSETQRNKGNFPGRFSGRQFSNSRSEMNVSTLELGDSALYLCASRVGGGSSGNTIYFGEGSWLTVV.

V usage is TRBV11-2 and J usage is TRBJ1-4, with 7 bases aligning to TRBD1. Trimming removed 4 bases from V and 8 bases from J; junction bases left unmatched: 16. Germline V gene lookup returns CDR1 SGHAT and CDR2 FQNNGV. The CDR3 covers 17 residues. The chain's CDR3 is CASSSSLQGRQREKLFF. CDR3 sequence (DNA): TGTGCCAGCAGCTCTTCATTACAGGGGAGGCAAAGGGAAAAACTGTTTTTT.

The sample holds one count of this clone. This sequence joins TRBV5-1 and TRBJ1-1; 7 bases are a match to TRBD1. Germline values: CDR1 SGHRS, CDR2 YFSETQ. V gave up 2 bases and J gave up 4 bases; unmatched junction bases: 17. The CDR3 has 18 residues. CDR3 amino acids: CASSFQGHLVDRATEAFF. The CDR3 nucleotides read TGCGCCAGCAGCTTTCAGGGCCATTTAGTTGACAGGGCCACTGAAGCTTTCTTT.

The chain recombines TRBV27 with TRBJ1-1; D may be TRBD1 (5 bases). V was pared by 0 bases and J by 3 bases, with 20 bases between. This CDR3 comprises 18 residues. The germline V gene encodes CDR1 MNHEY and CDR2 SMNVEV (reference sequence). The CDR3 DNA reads TGTGCCAGCAGTTTATCTAGACGGGGGTCCGCGTCGGACACTGAAGCTTTCTTT. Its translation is CASSLSRRGSASDTEAFF.

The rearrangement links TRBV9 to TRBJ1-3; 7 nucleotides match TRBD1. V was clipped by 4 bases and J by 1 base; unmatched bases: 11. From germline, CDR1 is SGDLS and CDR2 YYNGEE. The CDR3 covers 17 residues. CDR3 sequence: CASSSAARGLSGNTIYF. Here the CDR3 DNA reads TGTGCCAGCAGCTCCGCCGCCAGGGGGTTGTCTGGAAACACCATATATTTT.